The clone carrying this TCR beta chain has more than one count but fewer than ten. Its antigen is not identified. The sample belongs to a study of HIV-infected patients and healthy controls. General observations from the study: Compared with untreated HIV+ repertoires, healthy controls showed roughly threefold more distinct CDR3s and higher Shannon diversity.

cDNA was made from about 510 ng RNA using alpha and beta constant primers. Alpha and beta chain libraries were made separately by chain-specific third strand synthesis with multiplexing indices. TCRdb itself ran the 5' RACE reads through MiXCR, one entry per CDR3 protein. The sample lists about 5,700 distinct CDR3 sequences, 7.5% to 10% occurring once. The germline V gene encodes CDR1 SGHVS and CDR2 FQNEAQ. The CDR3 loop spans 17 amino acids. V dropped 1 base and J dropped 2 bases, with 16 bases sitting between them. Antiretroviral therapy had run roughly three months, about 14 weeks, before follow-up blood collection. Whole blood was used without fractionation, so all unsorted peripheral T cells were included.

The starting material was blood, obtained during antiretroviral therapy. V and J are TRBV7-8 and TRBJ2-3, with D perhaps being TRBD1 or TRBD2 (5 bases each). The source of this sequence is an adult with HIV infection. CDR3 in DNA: TGTGCCAGCAGCTTAGGTCCAGCCGGGACCTACACAGATACGCAGTATTTT. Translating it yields CASSLGPAGTYTDTQYF.